The sequence of this T cell receptor beta chain was determined in a study of T cell repertoires in cytomegalovirus infection. Looking at the study overall: Through public TCR beta signatures, both CMV infection and matching HLA type were indicated. Study results and limitations: Clonotypes of TCR beta that were HLA-C-restricted and CMV-specific dominated the ex vivo response.

TCRdb passed the reads through MiXCR, listing each CDR3 protein once. The table lists around 280,000 distinct CDR3 sequences, around 13% of them singletons. This clonotype appeared many times. Its antigen is currently unknown. From germline, CDR1 is MDHEN and CDR2 SYDVKM. Trimming took off 2 bases at V and 2 bases at J, with 14 bases between the two ends. This CDR3 spans 16 amino acids. This sequence joins TRBV28 and TRBJ2-3; TRBD2 might be the D (5 bases). Sample: PBMCs. This TCR was sampled from a human donor in good health (CMV status not recorded). Some clones in this sample may be carry-over from other donors' samples. The CDR3 DNA is TGTGCCAGCAGTTTAACATGGCGGGCGCTCACAGATACGCAGTATTTT. Protein: CASSLTWRALTDTQYF.